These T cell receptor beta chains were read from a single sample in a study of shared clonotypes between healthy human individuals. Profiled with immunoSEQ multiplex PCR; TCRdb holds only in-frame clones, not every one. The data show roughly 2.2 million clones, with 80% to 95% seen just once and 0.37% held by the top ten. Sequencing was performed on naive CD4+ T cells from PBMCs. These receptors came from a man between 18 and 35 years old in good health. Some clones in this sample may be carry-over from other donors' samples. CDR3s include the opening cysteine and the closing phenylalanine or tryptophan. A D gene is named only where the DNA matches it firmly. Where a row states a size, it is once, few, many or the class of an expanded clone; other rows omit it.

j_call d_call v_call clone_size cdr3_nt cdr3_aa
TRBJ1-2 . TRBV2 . TGTGCCAGCAGTGAAGGACAGGCCACGCCGTATGGCTACACCTTC CASSEGQATPYGYTF
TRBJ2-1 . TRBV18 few TGTGCCAGCTCATCCCAGACCGGTGAGCAGTTCTTC CASSSQTGEQFF
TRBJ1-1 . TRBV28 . TGTGCCAGCAGTTTATATCAGACCCTAATGAACACTGAAGCTTTCTTT CASSLYQTLMNTEAFF
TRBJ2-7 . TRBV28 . TGTGCCAGCAGCCCCCCCCAGGGGTATAATGAGCAGTACTTC CASSPPQGYNEQYF
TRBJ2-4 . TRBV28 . TGTGCCAGCAGTTTCCCACCCCCCAGCTCCAACCAGTACTTC CASSFPPPSSNQYF
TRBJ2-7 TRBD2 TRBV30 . TGTGCCTGGAGGGGACTAGCGGGAGTAGACGAGCAGTACTTC CAWRGLAGVDEQYF
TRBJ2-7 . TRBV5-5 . TGTGCCAGCAGCTTGCGTATAGAGCAGTACTTC CASSLRIEQYF
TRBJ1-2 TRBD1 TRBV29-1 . TGCAGCGTTCTGGGACAGGGGGAAGGCTACACCTTC CSVLGQGEGYTF
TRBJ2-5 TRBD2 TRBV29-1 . TGCAGCGTACGCCCCGCTAGCGGGAGGACCCAAGAGACCCAGTACTTC CSVRPASGRTQETQYF
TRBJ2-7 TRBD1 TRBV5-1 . TGCGCCAGCAGCTTGGGCACCAACCCGGCAGGGGGCGAGCAGTACTTC CASSLGTNPAGGEQYF
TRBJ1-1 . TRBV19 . TGTGCCAGTAGCCTCGACAGTTTGAACACTGAAGCTTTCTTT CASSLDSLNTEAFF
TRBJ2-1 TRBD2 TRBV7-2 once TGTGCCAGCAGCTCACGGACTAGCTCCTACAATGAGCAGTTCTTC CASSSRTSSYNEQFF
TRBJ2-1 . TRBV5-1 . TGCGCCAGCAGCTTGGCATTAGCGCCCCCCTACAATGAGCAGTTCTTC CASSLALAPPYNEQFF
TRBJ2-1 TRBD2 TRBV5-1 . TGCGCCAGCAGCTCCGGACTAGCGGTTTACAATGAGCAGTTCTTC CASSSGLAVYNEQFF
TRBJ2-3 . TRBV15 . TGTGCCACCAGCAGAGATGGGAGGGGGAGCACAGATACGCAGTATTTT CATSRDGRGSTDTQYF
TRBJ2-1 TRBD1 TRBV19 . TGTGCCAGTGCCTCGGACAGGGACTCCTACAATGAGCAGTTCTTC CASASDRDSYNEQFF
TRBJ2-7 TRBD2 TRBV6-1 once TGTGCCAGCAGTGGTGGCCCCACCCCGGGACTAGCATACGAGCAGTACTTC CASSGGPTPGLAYEQYF
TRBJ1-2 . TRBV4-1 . TGCGCCAGCAGCCAAGATCGAAATTGGGCGGGTGGCTACACCTTC CASSQDRNWAGGYTF
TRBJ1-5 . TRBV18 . TGTGCCAGCTCACCAAAGGCAGATAGCAATCAGCCCCAGCATTTT CASSPKADSNQPQHF
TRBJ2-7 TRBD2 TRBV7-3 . TGTGCCAGCAGCGAAGACCCACTAGCGGGAGGCTACGAGCAGTACTTC CASSEDPLAGGYEQYF
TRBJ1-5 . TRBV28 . TGTGCCAGCAGTTTGGCCCAGGTCCCCCTTAACAATCAGCCCCAGCATTTT CASSLAQVPLNNQPQHF
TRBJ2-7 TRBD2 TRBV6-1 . TGTGCCAGCAGCCTAGCGGGAGGGTCCTACGAGCAGTACTTC CASSLAGGSYEQYF
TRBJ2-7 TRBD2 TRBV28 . TGTGCCAGCAGTTCCCCTTTTGCGGGGGCCTACGAGCAGTACTTC CASSSPFAGAYEQYF
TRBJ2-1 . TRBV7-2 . TGTGCCAGCAGCCGACAGGAATGGAATGAGCAGTTCTTC CASSRQEWNEQFF
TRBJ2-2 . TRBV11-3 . TGTGCCAGCAGCCACCGGACCGGGGAGCTGTTTTTT CASSHRTGELFF
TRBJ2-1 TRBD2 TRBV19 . TGTGCCAGTAGGGGGGCTAGCGGGCTCTCCTACAATGAGCAGTTCTTC CASRGASGLSYNEQFF
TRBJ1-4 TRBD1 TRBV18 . TGTGCCAGCTCAACGGGACAGAATGAAAAACTGTTTTTT CASSTGQNEKLFF
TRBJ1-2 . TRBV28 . TGTGCCAGCAGTTCCGGGACGGTCGGGGACTATGGCTACACCTTC CASSSGTVGDYGYTF
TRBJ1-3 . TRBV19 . TGTGCCAGTAGCGAGACCGTTCGGGGAAACACCATATATTTT CASSETVRGNTIYF
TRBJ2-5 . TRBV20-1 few TGCAGTGCTAGACAAGAGACCCAGTACTTC CSARQETQYF
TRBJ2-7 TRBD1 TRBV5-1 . TGCGCCAGCAGCTATAGGGACAGGGGGACCTACGAGCAGTACTTC CASSYRDRGTYEQYF
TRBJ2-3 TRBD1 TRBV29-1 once TGCAGCGTAGCGAAAGGGGGCCAAATTACAGATACGCAGTATTTT CSVAKGGQITDTQYF
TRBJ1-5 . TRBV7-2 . TGTGCCAGCAGCTTTCGGGGAGGGTCAGCTTTGGTTTCCCAGCATTTT CASSFRGGSALVSQHF